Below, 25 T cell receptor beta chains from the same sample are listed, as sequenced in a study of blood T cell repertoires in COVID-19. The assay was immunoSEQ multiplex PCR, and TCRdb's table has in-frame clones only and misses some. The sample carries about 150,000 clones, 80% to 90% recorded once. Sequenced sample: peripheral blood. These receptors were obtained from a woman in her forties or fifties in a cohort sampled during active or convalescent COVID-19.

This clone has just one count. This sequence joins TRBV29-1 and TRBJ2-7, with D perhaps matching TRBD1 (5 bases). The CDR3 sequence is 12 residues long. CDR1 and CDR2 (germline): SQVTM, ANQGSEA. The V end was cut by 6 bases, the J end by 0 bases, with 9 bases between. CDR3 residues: CSVRGSSYEQYF. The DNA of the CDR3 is TGCAGCGTAAGGGGCAGCTCCTACGAGCAGTACTTC.

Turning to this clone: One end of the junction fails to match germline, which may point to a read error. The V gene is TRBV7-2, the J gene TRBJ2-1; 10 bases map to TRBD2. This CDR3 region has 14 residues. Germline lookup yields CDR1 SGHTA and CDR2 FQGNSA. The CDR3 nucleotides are TGTGCCAGCAGTTTAGCGGGGGGATACAATGAGCAGTTCTTC. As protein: CASSLAGGYNEQFF.

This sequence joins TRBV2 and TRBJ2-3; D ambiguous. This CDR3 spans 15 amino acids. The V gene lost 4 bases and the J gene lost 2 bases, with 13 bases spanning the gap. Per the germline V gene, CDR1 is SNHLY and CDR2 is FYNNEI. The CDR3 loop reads CASSGFARLTDTQYF. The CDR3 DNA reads TGTGCCAGCAGTGGATTCGCGCGGCTCACAGATACGCAGTATTTT. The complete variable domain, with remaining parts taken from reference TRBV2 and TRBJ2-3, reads EPEVTQTPSHQVTQMGQEVILRCVPISNHLYFYWYRQILGQKVEFLVSFYNNEISEKSEIFDDQFSVERPDGSNFTLKIRSTKLEDSAMYFCASSGFARLTDTQYFGPGTRLTVL.

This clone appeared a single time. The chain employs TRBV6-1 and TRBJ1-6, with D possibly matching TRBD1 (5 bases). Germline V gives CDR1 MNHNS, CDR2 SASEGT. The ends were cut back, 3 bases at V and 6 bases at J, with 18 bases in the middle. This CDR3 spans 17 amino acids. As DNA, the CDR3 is TGTGCCAGCAGTGATGCGCGTGAAGGCGGGGCTAATTCACCCCTCCACTTT. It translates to CASSDAREGGANSPLHF.

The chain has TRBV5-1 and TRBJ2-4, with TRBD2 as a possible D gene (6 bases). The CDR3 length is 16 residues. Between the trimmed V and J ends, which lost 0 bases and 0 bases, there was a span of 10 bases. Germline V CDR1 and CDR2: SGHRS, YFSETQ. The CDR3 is CASSLGLGLAKNIQYF. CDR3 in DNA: TGCGCCAGCAGCTTGGGACTAGGGCTAGCCAAAAACATTCAGTACTTC.

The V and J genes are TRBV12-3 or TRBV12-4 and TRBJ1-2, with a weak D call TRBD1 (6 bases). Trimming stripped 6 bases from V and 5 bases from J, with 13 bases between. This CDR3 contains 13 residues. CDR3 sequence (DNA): TGTGCCAGCAGGGTACAGGGTGAATATGGCTACACCTTC. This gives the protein CASRVQGEYGYTF.

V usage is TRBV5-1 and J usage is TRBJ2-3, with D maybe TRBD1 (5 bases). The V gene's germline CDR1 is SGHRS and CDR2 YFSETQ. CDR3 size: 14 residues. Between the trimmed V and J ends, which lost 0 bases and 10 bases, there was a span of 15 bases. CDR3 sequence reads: CASSLGYDSRSQYF. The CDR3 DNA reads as TGCGCCAGCAGCTTGGGATATGACAGTCGTTCGCAGTATTTT.

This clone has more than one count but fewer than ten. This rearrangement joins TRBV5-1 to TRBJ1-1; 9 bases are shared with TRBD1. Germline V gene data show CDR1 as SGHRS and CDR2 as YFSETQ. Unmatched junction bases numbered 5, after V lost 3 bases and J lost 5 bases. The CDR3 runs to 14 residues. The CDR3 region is CASSSDRGKTEAFF. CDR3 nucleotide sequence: TGCGCCAGCAGCTCTGACAGGGGGAAAACTGAAGCTTTCTTT. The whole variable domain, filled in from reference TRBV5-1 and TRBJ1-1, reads KAGVTQTPRYLIKTRGQQVTLSCSPISGHRSVSWYQQTPGQGLQFLFEYFSETQRNKGNFPGRFSGRQFSNSRSEMNVSTLELGDSALYLCASSSDRGKTEAFFGQGTRLTVV.

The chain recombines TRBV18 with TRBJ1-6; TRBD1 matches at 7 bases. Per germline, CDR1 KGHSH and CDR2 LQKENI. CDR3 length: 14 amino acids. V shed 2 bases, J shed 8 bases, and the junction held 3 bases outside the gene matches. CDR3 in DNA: TGTGCCAGCTCACCAGGGACAGACCATTCACCCCTCCACTTT. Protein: CASSPGTDHSPLHF. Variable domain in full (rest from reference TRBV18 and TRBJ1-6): NAGVMQNPRHLVRRRGQEARLRCSPMKGHSHVYWYRQLPEEGLKFMVYLQKENIIDESGMPKERFSAEFPKEGPSILRIQQVVRGDSAAYFCASSPGTDHSPLHFGNGTRLTVT.

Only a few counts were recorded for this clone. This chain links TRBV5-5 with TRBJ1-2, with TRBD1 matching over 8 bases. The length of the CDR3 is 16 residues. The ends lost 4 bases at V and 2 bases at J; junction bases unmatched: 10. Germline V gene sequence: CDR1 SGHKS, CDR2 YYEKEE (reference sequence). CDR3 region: CASSRSGAGGNYGYTF. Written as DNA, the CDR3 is TGTGCCAGCAGCCGTTCAGGTGCAGGGGGCAACTATGGCTACACCTTC. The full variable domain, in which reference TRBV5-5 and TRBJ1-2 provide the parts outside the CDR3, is DAGVTQSPTHLIKTRGQQVTLRCSPISGHKSVSWYQQVLGQGPQFIFQYYEKEERGRGNFPDRFSARQFPNYSSELNVNALLLGDSALYLCASSRSGAGGNYGYTFGSGTRLTVV.

Here the CDR3 DNA reads TGCAGCGTGGTGAGGTCTAGCGGGGGGGGAGATACGCAGTATTTT. This codes for CSVVRSSGGGDTQYF. The chain recombines TRBV29-1 with TRBJ2-3; 12 nucleotides agree with TRBD2. V was pared by 6 bases and J by 5 bases, with 9 bases of the junction left unmatched. The CDR3 extends over 15 amino acids. Per germline, CDR1 SQVTM and CDR2 ANQGSEA.

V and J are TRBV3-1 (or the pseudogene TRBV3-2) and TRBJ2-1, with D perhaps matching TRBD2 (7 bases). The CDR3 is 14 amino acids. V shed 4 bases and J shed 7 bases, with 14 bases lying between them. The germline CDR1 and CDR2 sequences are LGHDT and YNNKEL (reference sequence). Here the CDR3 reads CASSRAGAGNEQFF. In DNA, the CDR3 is TGTGCCAGCAGCCGTGCGGGGGCTGGGAATGAGCAGTTCTTC.

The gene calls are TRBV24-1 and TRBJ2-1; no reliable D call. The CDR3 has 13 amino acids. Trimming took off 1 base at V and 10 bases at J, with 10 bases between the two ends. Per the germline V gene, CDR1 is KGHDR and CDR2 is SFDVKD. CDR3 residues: CATSDFSGWEQFF. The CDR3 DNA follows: TGTGCCACCAGTGATTTTTCAGGCTGGGAGCAGTTCTTC.

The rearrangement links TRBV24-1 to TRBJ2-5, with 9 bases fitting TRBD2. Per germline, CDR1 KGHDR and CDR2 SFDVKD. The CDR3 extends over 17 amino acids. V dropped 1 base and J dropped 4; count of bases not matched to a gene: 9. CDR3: CATSDFGLAGFTETQYF. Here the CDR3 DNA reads TGTGCCACCAGTGATTTCGGGCTAGCGGGGTTCACAGAGACCCAGTACTTC.

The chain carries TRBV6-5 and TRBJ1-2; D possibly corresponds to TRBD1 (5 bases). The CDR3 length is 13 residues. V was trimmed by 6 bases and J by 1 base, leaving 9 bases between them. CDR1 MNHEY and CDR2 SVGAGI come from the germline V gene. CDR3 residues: CASRQTVNYGYTF. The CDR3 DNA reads TGTGCCAGCAGGCAGACAGTTAACTATGGCTACACCTTC.

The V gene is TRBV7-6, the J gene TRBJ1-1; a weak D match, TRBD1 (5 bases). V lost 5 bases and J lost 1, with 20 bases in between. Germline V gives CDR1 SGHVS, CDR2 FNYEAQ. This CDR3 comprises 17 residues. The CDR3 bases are TGTGCCAGCAGCCGAACACCTCTCCCGGGGGGGAACACTGAAGCTTTCTTT. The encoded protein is CASSRTPLPGGNTEAFF.

In DNA form, the CDR3 reads TGTGCCAGCAGATCTACAGGGGGCTTCTATGGCTACACCTTC. Translating it yields CASRSTGGFYGYTF. J is TRBJ1-2 and V is TRBV6-5, with TRBD1 matching over 9 bases. This CDR3 contains 14 residues. Germline lookup yields CDR1 MNHEY and CDR2 SVGAGI. V gave up 6 bases and J gave up 4 bases; unmatched junction bases: 6.

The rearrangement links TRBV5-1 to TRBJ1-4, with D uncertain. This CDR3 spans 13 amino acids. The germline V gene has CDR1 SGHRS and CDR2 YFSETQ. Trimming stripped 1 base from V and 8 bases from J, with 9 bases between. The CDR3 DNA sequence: TGCGCCAGCAGCTTGAGTGAACAGGAAAAACTGTTTTTT. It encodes CASSLSEQEKLFF.

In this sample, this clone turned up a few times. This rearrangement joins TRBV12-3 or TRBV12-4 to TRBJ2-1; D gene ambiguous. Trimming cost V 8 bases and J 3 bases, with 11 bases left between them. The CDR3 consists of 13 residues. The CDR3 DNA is TGTGCCAGCCAGGTCCCAGGCTACAATGAGCAGTTCTTC. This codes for CASQVPGYNEQFF.

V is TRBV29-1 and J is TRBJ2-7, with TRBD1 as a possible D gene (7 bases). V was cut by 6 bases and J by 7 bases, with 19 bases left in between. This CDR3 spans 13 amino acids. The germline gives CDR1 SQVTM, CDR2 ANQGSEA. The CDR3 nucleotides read TGCAGCGTATCGACAGGGACTCGGGAAGAGCAGTACTTC. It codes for CSVSTGTREEQYF.

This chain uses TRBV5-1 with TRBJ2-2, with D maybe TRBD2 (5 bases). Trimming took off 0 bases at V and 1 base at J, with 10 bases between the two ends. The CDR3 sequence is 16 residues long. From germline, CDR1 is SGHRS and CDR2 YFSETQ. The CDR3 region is CASSLGGFENTGELFF. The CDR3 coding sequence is TGCGCCAGCAGCTTGGGAGGGTTTGAGAACACCGGGGAGCTGTTTTTT.

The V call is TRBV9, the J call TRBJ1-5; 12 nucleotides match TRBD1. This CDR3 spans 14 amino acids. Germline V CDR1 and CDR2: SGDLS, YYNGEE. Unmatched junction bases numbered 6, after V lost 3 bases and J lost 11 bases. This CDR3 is CASSEGQGAGSQHF. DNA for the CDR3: TGTGCCAGCAGCGAGGGACAGGGGGCTGGGTCCCAGCATTTT.

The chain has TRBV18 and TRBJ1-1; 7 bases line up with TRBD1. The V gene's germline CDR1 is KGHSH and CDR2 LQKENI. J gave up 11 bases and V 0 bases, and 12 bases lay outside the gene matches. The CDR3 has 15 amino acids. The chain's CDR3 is CASSPPLADRAGAFF. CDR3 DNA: TGTGCCAGCTCACCACCGCTCGCCGACAGGGCTGGGGCTTTCTTT.

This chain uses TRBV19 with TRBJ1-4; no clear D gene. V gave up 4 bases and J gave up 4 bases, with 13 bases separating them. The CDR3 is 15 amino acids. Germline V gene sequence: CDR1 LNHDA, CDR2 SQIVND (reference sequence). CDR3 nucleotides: TGTGCCAGTAGTACAGACCCCGGCGGTAATGAAAAACTGTTTTTT. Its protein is CASSTDPGGNEKLFF.

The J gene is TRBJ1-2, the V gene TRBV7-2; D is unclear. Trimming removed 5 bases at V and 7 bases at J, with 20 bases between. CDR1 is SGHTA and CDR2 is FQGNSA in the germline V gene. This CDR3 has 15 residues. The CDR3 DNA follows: TGTGCCAGCAGCAGGAGGCCGGGAGACGGGTCTGGCTACACCTTC. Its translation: CASSRRPGDGSGYTF.